These 4 T cell receptor beta chains share one sample of origin, sequenced in a study of T cell clusters in autoimmune cytopenias. Each sample's input was 200 to 300 ng genomic DNA, some 34,000 genome equivalents. TRB rearrangements were amplified by touch-down multiplex PCR with mixed TRB-A/B primers. TCRdb re-called the multiplex PCR reads and gives one entry per CDR3 protein, without DNA. With some 890 distinct CDR3 sequences in the sample, the ten largest clones hold around 20%. These same records also appear under a second study, on T cell repertoires in aging, cancer and after chemotherapy.

The sequenced sample was peripheral blood. These receptors all come from a human donor with chronic lymphocytic leukemia.

In terms of frequency, this clonotype is medium-sized. This rearrangement joins TRBV10-3 to TRBJ2-5; TCRdb gives TRBD1 as the D gene, but with no DNA this cannot be confirmed. CDR1 ENHRY and CDR2 SYGVKD come from the germline V gene. The CDR3 spans 14 residues. CDR3 sequence: CAISEETGQETQYF.

Its frequency marks this clonotype as large. The chain carries TRBV19 and TRBJ2-7; TCRdb reports TRBD1, a call that lacks DNA to check it against. The V gene's germline CDR1 is LNHDA and CDR2 SQIVND (reference sequence). The CDR3 consists of 14 residues. This chain's CDR3 is CASSIAGQTYEQYF. Full variable domain (outside the CDR3, taken from reference TRBV19 and TRBJ2-7): DGGITQSPKYLFRKEGQNVTLSCEQNLNHDAMYWYRQDPGQGLRLIYYSQIVNDFQKGDIAEGYSVSREKKESFPLTVTSAQKNPTAFYLCASSIAGQTYEQYFGPGTRLTVT.

This clonotype is medium-sized by frequency. The J gene is TRBJ2-5, the V gene TRBV28; absent DNA, TCRdb's TRBD1 call cannot be checked. CDR3 length: 17 residues. Germline-derived CDR1 and CDR2 are MDHEN and SYDVKM. This CDR3 is CASSPRDTLPYQETQYF.

The chain joins TRBV30 to TRBJ2-1; the D gene TCRdb calls, TRBD2, cannot be checked with no DNA. The CDR3 covers 13 residues. Per germline, CDR1 GTSNPN and CDR2 SVGIG (reference sequence). CDR3 protein: CAWSELVSNEQFF.